Below are 6 T cell receptor beta chains sequenced from a single sample in a study of blood T cell repertoires in COVID-19. The assay was immunoSEQ multiplex PCR, and TCRdb's table has in-frame clones only and misses some. This table has roughly 170,000 clones, approximately 79% appearing once. Sequencing used peripheral blood. These receptors all come from a woman aged 80 or over with acute or convalescent COVID-19.

This clone came up a few times. This chain links TRBV28 with TRBJ2-1; D might be TRBD2 (5 bases). This CDR3 comprises 11 residues. CDR1 and CDR2 from the germline V gene are MDHEN and SYDVKM. V shed 7 bases and J shed 9 bases, with 10 bases lying between them. As DNA, the CDR3 is TGTGCCAGCACCTCACGGGGTGAGCAGTTCTTC. Encoded protein: CASTSRGEQFF.

The chain has TRBV28 and TRBJ2-1; D call uncertain. This CDR3 contains 14 residues. With 8 bases removed from V and 7 bases from J, the gap between germline ends came to 18 bases. Germline assignment: CDR1 MDHEN and CDR2 SYDVKM. This CDR3 is CASDSYGKANEQFF. The CDR3 nucleotides read TGTGCCAGCGACTCGTACGGTAAGGCTAATGAGCAGTTCTTC.

The V gene is TRBV27, the J gene TRBJ2-7, with 13 bases that match TRBD2. The V and J ends lost 3 bases and 2 bases, in that order; junction bases with no gene match: 7. CDR3 length equals 17 residues. Germline-derived CDR1 and CDR2 are MNHEY and SMNVEV (reference sequence). The CDR3 nucleotides read TGTGCCAGCAGTTTTTATTCCGGGACTAGCGGGACCTACGAGCAGTACTTC. This translates into CASSFYSGTSGTYEQYF.

This clone showed up just a few times. This sequence joins TRBV9 and TRBJ2-2; D may be TRBD2 (5 bases). In germline, CDR1 is SGDLS, CDR2 YYNGEE. There are 13 residues in the CDR3. Deletions cut 4 bases from V and 7 bases from J, with 11 bases between. The CDR3 DNA sequence: TGTGCCAGCAGCTTGGACTTAAGCGGGGAGCTGTTTTTT. Amino acid sequence: CASSLDLSGELFF.

The chain joins TRBV19 to TRBJ2-7; 8 bases agree with TRBD2. The ends lost 9 bases at V and 4 bases at J; junction bases unmatched: 11. CDR3 length equals 14 residues. Germline V CDR1 and CDR2: LNHDA, SQIVND (reference sequence). The CDR3 DNA follows: TGTGCCAGGAACGGGGCGGGAGGAAGTTACGAGCAGTACTTC. It translates to CARNGAGGSYEQYF.

This clone is a singleton in its sample. The chain combines TRBV9 with TRBJ2-6; D is perhaps TRBD2 (5 bases). Per germline, CDR1 SGDLS and CDR2 YYNGEE. The CDR3 sequence is 15 residues long. Trimming stripped 0 bases from V and 4 bases from J, with 8 bases between. CDR3 protein: CASSVGGAGANVLTF. The CDR3 nucleotides read TGTGCCAGCAGCGTAGGGGGAGCCGGGGCCAACGTCCTGACTTTC.